This T cell receptor beta chain emerged from a study of Ad26.COV2.S vaccination and SARS-CoV-2 variants. Study in general: Within the COV1001 Ad26.COV2.S trial arm, the donor was enrolled. Into the muscle, Ad26.COV2.S was dosed once or twice, 56 days apart.

Documented treatment: roughly 19 received Ad26.COV2.S at low or high dose, single or two shots; five or six received placebo; per-sample allocation not given. The study sampled participants on day 63 after the first vaccine or placebo injection. Only in-frame clones appear in the TCRdb table, and some are missing; sequencing was by immunoSEQ multiplex PCR. The sample shows about 440,000 clones, about 92% of them seen only once. The CDR3 covers 15 residues. In germline, CDR1 is SGHNT, CDR2 YYREEE (reference sequence). V dropped 5 bases and J dropped 4; count of bases not matched to a gene: 3. J is TRBJ2-3 and V is TRBV5-4; 14 positions agree with TRBD2. The source is a person between 18 and 59 years old who received the Ad26.COV2.S COVID-19 vaccine or a placebo. This material consisted of peripheral blood, taken in a trial of Ad26.COV2.S vaccine versus placebo. The CDR3 bases are TGTGCCAGCAGGGGGGGACTAGCGGGAGCAGATACGCAGTATTTT. This sequence encodes CASRGGLAGADTQYF.